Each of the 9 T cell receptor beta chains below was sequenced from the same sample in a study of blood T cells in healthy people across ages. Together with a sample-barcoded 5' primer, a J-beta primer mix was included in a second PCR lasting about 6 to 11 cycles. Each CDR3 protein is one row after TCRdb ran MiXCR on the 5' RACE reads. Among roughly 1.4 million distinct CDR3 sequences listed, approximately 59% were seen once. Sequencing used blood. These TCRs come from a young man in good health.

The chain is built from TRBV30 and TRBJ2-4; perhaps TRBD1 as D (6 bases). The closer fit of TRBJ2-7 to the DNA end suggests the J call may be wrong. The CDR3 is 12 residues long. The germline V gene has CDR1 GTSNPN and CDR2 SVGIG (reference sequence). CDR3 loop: CAGKTGSYEQYF. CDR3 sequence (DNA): TGTGCCGGAAAAACAGGGAGCTACGAGCAGTACTTC.

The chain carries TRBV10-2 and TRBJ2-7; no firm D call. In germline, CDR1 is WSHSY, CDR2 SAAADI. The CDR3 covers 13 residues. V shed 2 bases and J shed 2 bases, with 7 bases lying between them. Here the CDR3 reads CASSENPPYEQYF. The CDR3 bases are TGCGCCAGCAGTGAGAACCCCCCCTACGAGCAGTACTTC.

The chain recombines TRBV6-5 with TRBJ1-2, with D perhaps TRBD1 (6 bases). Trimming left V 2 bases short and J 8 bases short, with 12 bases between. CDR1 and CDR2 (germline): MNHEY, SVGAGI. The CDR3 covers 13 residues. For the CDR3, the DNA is TGTGCCAGCAGTTACGACAGGAGCGACGGCTACACCTTC. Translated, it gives CASSYDRSDGYTF.

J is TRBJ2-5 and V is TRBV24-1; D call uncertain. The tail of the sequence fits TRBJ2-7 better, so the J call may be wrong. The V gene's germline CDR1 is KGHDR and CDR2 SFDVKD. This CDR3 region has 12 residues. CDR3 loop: CATSDRGSEQYF. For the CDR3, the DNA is TGTGCCACCAGTGATCGAGGTTCCGAGCAGTACTTC.

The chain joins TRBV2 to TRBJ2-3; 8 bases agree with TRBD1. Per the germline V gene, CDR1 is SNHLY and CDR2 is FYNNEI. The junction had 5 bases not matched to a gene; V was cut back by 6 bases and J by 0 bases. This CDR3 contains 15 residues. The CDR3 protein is CASRDRGPSTDTQYF. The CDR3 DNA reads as TGTGCCAGCAGAGACAGGGGACCAAGCACAGATACGCAGTATTTT.

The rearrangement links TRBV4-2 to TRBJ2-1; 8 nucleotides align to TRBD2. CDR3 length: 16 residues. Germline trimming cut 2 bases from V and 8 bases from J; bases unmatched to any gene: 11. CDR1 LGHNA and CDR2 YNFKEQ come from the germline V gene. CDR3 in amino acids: CASSQSPGLVAYEQFF. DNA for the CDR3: TGTGCCAGCAGCCAATCACCGGGACTAGTCGCCTATGAGCAGTTCTTC.

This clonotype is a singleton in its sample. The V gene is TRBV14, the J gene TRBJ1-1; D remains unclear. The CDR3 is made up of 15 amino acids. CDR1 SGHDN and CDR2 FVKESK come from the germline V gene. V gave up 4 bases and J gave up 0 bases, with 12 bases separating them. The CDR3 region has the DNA TGTGCCAGCAGCCCGAGACTCACCTTGAACACTGAAGCTTTCTTT. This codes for CASSPRLTLNTEAFF.

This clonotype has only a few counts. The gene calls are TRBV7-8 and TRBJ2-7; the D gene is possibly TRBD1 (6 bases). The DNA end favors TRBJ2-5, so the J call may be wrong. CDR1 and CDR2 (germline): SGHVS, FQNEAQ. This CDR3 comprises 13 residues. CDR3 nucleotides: TGTGCCAGCAGCGCCAGGGGTTTGGAGACCCAGTACTTC. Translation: CASSARGLETQYF.

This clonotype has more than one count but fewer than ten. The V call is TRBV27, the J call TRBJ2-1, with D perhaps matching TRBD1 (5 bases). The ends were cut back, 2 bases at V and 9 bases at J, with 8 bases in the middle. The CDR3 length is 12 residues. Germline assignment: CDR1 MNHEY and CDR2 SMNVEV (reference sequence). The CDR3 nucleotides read TGTGCCAGCAGTTTAGGGGCAAGTGAGCAGTTCTTC. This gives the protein CASSLGASEQFF.